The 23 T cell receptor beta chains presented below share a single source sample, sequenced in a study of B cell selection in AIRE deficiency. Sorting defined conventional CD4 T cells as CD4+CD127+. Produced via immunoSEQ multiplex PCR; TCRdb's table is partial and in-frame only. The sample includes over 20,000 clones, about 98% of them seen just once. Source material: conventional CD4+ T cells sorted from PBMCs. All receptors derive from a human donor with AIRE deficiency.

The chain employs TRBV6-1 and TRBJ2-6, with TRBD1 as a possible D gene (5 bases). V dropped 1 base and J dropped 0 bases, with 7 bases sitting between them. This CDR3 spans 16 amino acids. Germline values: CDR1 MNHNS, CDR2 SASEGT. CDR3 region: CASSEGGSSGANVLTF. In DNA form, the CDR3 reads TGTGCCAGCAGTGAAGGGGGCAGCTCTGGGGCCAACGTCCTGACTTTC.

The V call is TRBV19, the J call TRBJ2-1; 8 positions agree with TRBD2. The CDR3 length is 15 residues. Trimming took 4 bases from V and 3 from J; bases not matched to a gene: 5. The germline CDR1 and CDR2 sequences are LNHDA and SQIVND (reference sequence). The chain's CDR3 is CASSKVTSDYNEQFF. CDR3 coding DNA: TGTGCCAGTAGTAAGGTGACTAGCGACTACAATGAGCAGTTCTTC.

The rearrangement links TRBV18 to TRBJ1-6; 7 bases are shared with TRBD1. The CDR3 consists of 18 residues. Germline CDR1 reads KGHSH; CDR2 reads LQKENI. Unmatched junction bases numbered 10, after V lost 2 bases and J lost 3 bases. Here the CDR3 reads CASSPTQGGAHYNSPLHF. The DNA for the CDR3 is TGTGCCAGCTCACCAACCCAAGGGGGCGCCCACTATAATTCACCCCTCCACTTT.

The DNA of the CDR3 is TGTGCCAGCAGGGTTTTACAGGGGAAAACCGGGGAGCTGTTTTTT. Its translation: CASRVLQGKTGELFF. The chain employs TRBV5-5 and TRBJ2-2; TRBD1 aligns across 7 bases. The CDR3 runs to 15 residues. V trimming: 5 bases; J trimming: 5 bases; junction bases outside the gene matches: 9. In germline, CDR1 is SGHKS, CDR2 YYEKEE (reference sequence). The full variable domain, in which reference TRBV5-5 and TRBJ2-2 provide the parts outside the CDR3, is DAGVTQSPTHLIKTRGQQVTLRCSPISGHKSVSWYQQVLGQGPQFIFQYYEKEERGRGNFPDRFSARQFPNYSSELNVNALLLGDSALYLCASRVLQGKTGELFFGEGSRLTVL.

The CDR3 sequence is CASRAPGLDPRGDTQYF. The DNA of the CDR3 is TGCGCCAGCAGGGCCCCGGGACTAGACCCTCGAGGGGATACGCAGTATTTT. The chain couples TRBV4-1 to TRBJ2-3; 8 bases are shared with TRBD2. This CDR3 contains 17 residues. Trimming cost V 6 bases and J 6 bases; bases outside gene matches: 17. Germline V gives CDR1 MGHRA, CDR2 YSYEKL.

CDR3 coding DNA: TGTGCCAGCACACCTCAGAGGAGGGGACAGGGGGCCTACGAGCAGTACTTC. This translates into CASTPQRRGQGAYEQYF. J is TRBJ2-7 and V is TRBV2; 11 nucleotides agree with TRBD1. This CDR3 has 17 residues. Unmatched junction bases numbered 13, after V lost 7 bases and J lost 2 bases. Per the germline V gene, CDR1 is SNHLY and CDR2 is FYNNEI.

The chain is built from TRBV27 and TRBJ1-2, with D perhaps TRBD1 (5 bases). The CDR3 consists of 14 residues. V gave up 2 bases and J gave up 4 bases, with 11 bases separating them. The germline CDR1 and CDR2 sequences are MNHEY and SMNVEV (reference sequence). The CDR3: CASSLNRGSYGYTF. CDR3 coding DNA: TGTGCCAGCAGTTTAAATCGGGGGAGCTATGGCTACACCTTC.

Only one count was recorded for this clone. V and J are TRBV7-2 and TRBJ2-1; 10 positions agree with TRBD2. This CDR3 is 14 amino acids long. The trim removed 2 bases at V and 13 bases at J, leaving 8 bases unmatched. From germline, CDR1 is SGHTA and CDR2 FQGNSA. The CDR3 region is CASSLTAGGPEQFF. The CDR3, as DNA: TGTGCCAGCAGCTTAACAGCGGGAGGGCCGGAACAGTTCTTC.

The CDR3 sequence is CASSFLGGGVAGANVLTF. Here the CDR3 DNA reads TGTGCCAGCAGTTTTCTGGGGGGCGGAGTGGCTGGGGCCAACGTCCTGACTTTC. V and J are TRBV28 and TRBJ2-6; D possibly matches TRBD1 or TRBD2 (6 bases each). The CDR3 runs 18 residues. Trimming removed 3 bases at V and 2 bases at J, with 17 bases between. CDR1 and CDR2 from the germline V gene are MDHEN and SYDVKM.

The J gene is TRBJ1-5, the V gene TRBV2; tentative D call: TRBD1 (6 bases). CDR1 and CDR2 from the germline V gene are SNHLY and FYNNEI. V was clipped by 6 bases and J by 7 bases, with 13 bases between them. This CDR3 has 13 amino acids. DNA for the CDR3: TGTGCCAGCAGATTTACAGGGATACAGCCCCAGCATTTT. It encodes CASRFTGIQPQHF.

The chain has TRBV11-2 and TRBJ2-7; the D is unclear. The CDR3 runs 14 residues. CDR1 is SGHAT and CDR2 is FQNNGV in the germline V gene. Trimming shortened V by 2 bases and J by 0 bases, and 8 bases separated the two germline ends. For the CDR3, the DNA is TGTGCCAGCAGCTTAATGAGGAGCTCCTACGAGCAGTACTTC. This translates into CASSLMRSSYEQYF.

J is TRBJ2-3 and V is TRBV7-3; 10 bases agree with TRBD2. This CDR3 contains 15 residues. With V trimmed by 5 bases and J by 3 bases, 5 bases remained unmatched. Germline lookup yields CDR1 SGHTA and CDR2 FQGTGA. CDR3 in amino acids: CASSPSSGGTDTQYF. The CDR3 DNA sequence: TGTGCCAGCAGCCCTTCTAGCGGGGGTACAGATACGCAGTATTTT.

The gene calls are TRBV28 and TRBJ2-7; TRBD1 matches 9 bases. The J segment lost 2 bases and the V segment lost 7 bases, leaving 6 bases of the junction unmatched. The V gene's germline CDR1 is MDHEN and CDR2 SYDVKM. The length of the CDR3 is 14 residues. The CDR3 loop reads CASTRGQGTYEQYF. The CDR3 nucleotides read TGTGCCAGCACCAGGGGACAGGGTACCTACGAGCAGTACTTC.

This CDR3 reads CASSLGGGNEQFF. The CDR3 DNA reads as TGTGCCAGCAGCTTAGGTGGGGGCAATGAGCAGTTCTTC. The gene calls are TRBV7-6 and TRBJ2-1; tentatively, D is TRBD1 or TRBD2 (5 bases each). The CDR3 has 13 residues. The germline CDR1 and CDR2 sequences are SGHVS and FNYEAQ. V dropped 1 base and J dropped 6 bases, with 7 bases sitting between them.

CDR3 loop: CASSQGHTDTQYF. The CDR3 DNA follows: TGTGCCAGCAGCCAAGGACACACAGATACGCAGTATTTT. V is TRBV7-3 and J is TRBJ2-3; D may be TRBD1 (5 bases). Trimming stripped 5 bases from V and 2 bases from J, with 8 bases between. The CDR3 contains 13 residues. Germline V gene lookup returns CDR1 SGHTA and CDR2 FQGTGA.

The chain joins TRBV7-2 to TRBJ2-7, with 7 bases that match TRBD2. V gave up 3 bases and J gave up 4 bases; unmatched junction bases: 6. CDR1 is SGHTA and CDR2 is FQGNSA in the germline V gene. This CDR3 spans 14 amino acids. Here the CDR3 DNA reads TGTGCCAGCAGCTTTCGGAGGGGAGGGTACGAGCAGTACTTC. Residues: CASSFRRGGYEQYF.

CDR3 sequence reads: CASSSLEASGSSYEQYF. CDR3 nucleotide sequence: TGTGCCAGCAGCTCGTTGGAGGCTAGCGGGAGTTCCTACGAGCAGTACTTC. The J gene is TRBJ2-7, the V gene TRBV12-1; TRBD2, the table's D call, lacks a check against the DNA. TRBV12-1 is labeled a pseudogene. The CDR3 length is 17 residues.

In DNA form, the CDR3 reads TGTGCCAGCAAGAGGGACAACGAAAAACTGTTTTTT. Protein: CASKRDNEKLFF. The V and J genes are TRBV6-1 and TRBJ1-4, with a possible D match to TRBD1 (6 bases). V was cut by 7 bases and J by 8 bases, with 11 bases left in between. This CDR3 contains 12 residues. Per germline, CDR1 MNHNS and CDR2 SASEGT.

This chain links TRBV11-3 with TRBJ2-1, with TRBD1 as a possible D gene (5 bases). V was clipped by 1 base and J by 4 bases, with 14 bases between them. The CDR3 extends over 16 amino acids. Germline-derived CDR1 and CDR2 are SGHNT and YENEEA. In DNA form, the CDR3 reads TGTGCCAGCAGCTTAGCTGGGGCTAATTATTACAATGAGCAGTTCTTC. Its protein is CASSLAGANYYNEQFF.

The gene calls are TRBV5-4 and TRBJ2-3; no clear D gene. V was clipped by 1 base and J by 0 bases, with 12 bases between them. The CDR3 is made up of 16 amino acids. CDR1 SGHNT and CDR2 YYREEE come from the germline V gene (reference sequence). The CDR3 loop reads CASSLIERHSTDTQYF. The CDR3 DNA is TGTGCCAGCAGCTTGATAGAGCGACATAGCACAGATACGCAGTATTTT. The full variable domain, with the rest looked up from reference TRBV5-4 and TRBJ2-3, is ETGVTQSPTHLIKTRGQQVTLRCSSQSGHNTVSWYQQALGQGPQFIFQYYREEENGRGNFPPRFSGLQFPNYSSELNVNALELDDSALYLCASSLIERHSTDTQYFGPGTRLTVL.

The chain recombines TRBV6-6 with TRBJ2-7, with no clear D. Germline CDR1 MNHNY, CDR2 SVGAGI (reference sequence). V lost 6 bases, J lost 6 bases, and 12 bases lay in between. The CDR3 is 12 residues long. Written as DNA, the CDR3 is TGTGCCAGCAGACTTTTCCGGACCGAGCAGTACTTC. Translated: CASRLFRTEQYF.

CDR3: CASSSSVGTGELFF. In nucleotides, the CDR3 is TGTGCCAGCTCCTCTAGCGTGGGGACCGGGGAGCTGTTTTTT. The rearrangement uses TRBV21-1 and TRBJ2-2; the DNA was not used to check the table's D call, TRBD2. TRBV21-1 is a listed pseudogene. CDR3 size: 14 residues.

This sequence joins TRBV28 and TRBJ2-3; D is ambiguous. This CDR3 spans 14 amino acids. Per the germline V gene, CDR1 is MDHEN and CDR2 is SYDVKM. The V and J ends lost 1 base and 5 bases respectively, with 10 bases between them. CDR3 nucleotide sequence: TGTGCCAGCAGTTTATCCGTAGTCGGAGATACGCAGTATTTT. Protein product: CASSLSVVGDTQYF.